Below are 4 T cell receptor beta chains sequenced from a single sample in a study of shared T cell receptors in the human thymus. The protocol was immunoSEQ multiplex PCR, while the TCRdb copy is restricted to in-frame clones and leaves out a portion. The table includes about 400,000 clones, around 93% detected once. Material: thymocytes. The receptor set was obtained from a human donor.

The CDR3 protein is CASSLGVSGFTDTQYF. For the CDR3, the DNA is TGTGCCAGCAGCTTAGGGGTTAGCGGCTTCACAGATACGCAGTATTTT. The chain links TRBV11-2 to TRBJ2-3, with TRBD2 as a possible D gene (6 bases). V was pared by 1 base and J by 2 bases, with 13 bases between. Germline V gene sequence: CDR1 SGHAT, CDR2 FQNNGV. There are 16 residues in the CDR3.

The genes are TRBV2 and TRBJ1-5; D remains unclear. The CDR3 contains 15 residues. Trimming left V 4 bases short and J 3 bases short, with 13 bases between. CDR1 and CDR2 (germline): SNHLY, FYNNEI. Written as DNA, the CDR3 is TGTGCCAGCAGTGGACCCCTGAGCCCCAATCAGCCCCAGCATTTT. Amino acid sequence: CASSGPLSPNQPQHF.

The chain couples TRBV5-5 to TRBJ2-7; no clear D gene. V lost 3 bases and J lost 3, with 4 bases in between. The CDR3 has 11 amino acids. The germline gives CDR1 SGHKS, CDR2 YYEKEE (reference sequence). The chain's CDR3 is CASSWNYEQYF. DNA for the CDR3: TGTGCCAGCAGCTGGAACTACGAGCAGTACTTC.

The rearrangement uses TRBV5-1 and TRBJ2-1; D ambiguous. V lost 5 bases and J lost 5, with 20 bases in between. The CDR3 has 16 residues. Germline V lookup: CDR1 SGHRS, CDR2 YFSETQ. The CDR3 DNA reads TGCGCCAGCAGTAGGAAAATTGAACCGCGTCACAATGAGCAGTTCTTC. Encoded protein: CASSRKIEPRHNEQFF.